This T cell receptor beta chain was sequenced during a study of radiotherapy plus CTLA-4 blockade in lung cancer. The data were produced by immunoSEQ multiplex PCR, yet TCRdb's version contains in-frame clones alone and is incomplete. Among more than 90,000 clones, 81% were seen once, and the ten largest hold 3.3%. This clone was found a few times. This CDR3 is built from 14 residues. V dropped 5 bases and J dropped 4 bases, with 13 bases sitting between them. Germline CDR1 SGHRS, CDR2 YFSETQ. The chain combines TRBV5-1 with TRBJ1-3; a weak D match, TRBD1 (5 bases). The receptor comes from a human donor with non-small cell lung cancer that progressed on radiotherapy plus ipilimumab. Some clones in this sample may be carry-over from other donors' samples. The sequenced sample was peripheral blood, obtained from a patient treated with radiotherapy plus ipilimumab. The CDR3 nucleotides are TGCGCCAGCAGTCAAGGGACCCCAGGAAACACCATATATTTT. It yields the protein CASSQGTPGNTIYF.